Presented here are 26 T cell receptor beta chains from one specimen sequenced in a study of early T cells in non-severe SARS-CoV-2 infection. TCRdb called the 5' RACE reads again in MiXCR, with one record for every CDR3 protein. This table holds roughly 66,000 distinct CDR3 sequences, roughly 10% found once. The material sequenced was whole blood. Source of these receptors: an adult who was a healthcare worker with PCR-confirmed SARS-CoV-2 infection or an uninfected control (not recorded which).

This clonotype was seen ten or more times. The rearrangement joins TRBV7-2 to TRBJ1-2; D unresolved. Germline CDR1 reads SGHTA; CDR2 reads FQGNSA. The CDR3 runs 14 residues. The V end lost 1 base, the J end lost 6 bases, and 12 bases lay between the germline ends. CDR3 residues: CASSLGLGINGYTF. The CDR3 DNA reads TGTGCCAGCAGCTTAGGTCTCGGGATAAATGGCTACACCTTC. Combining the CDR3 with reference TRBV7-2 and TRBJ1-2 gives the whole variable domain GAGVSQSPSNKVTEKGKDVELRCDPISGHTALYWYRQSLGQGLEFLIYFQGNSAPDKSGLPSDRFSAERTGGSVSTLTIQRTQQEDSAVYLCASSLGLGINGYTFGSGTRLTVV.

This clonotype appeared many times. At one end, the junction sequence differs from germline, possibly due to a read error. This sequence joins TRBV29-1 and TRBJ2-5, with 8 bases identical to TRBD1. CDR1 and CDR2 (germline): SQVTM, ANQGSEA. There are 11 residues in the CDR3. In nucleotides, the CDR3 is TGCAGCGTTGGGTGGGACAGGATTCTTGACTTC. Protein sequence: CSVGWDRILDF.

This clonotype was seen more than once but under ten times. V gene TRBV12-3 or TRBV12-4 combines with J gene TRBJ1-1, with a tentative D call TRBD1 (6 bases). Deletions cut 6 bases from V and 4 bases from J, with 12 bases between. The CDR3 loop spans 13 amino acids. The CDR3 sequence is CASRLGGVTEAFF. The CDR3 bases are TGTGCCAGCAGGCTAGGGGGGGTCACTGAAGCTTTCTTT.

This clonotype was seen ten or more times. This rearrangement joins TRBV13 to TRBJ2-3, with a weak D call TRBD2 (5 bases). Trimming cost V 5 bases and J 1 base, with 19 bases left between them. CDR3 length: 17 residues. Germline values: CDR1 PRHDT, CDR2 FYEKMQ (reference sequence). The CDR3: CASSPGRGEGGTDTQYF. Written as DNA, the CDR3 is TGTGCCAGCAGCCCCGGACGAGGTGAGGGTGGCACAGATACGCAGTATTTT.

In its sample, this clonotype was seen many times. The J gene is TRBJ1-2, the V gene TRBV7-9; TRBD1 might be the D (6 bases). CDR3 size: 15 residues. Trimming took off 4 bases at V and 6 bases at J, with 18 bases between the two ends. The germline CDR1 and CDR2 sequences are SEHNR and FQNEAQ (reference sequence). The CDR3 region has the DNA TGTGCCAGCAGCTCGGGGCAGGGGATTAGTAATGGCTACACCTTC. This sequence encodes CASSSGQGISNGYTF.

This chain connects TRBV7-9 to TRBJ2-6, with D tentatively TRBD1 or TRBD2 (5 bases each). This CDR3 comprises 16 residues. Germline values: CDR1 SEHNR, CDR2 FQNEAQ (reference sequence). V lost 4 bases and J 0 bases, leaving 10 bases between the germline ends. DNA of the CDR3: TGTGCCAGCAGCTGGGACGGAGACTCTGGGGCCAACGTCCTGACTTTC. This sequence encodes CASSWDGDSGANVLTF.

This clonotype has only a few counts. The chain employs TRBV29-1 and TRBJ2-5, with no clear D. This CDR3 is built from 13 residues. Trimming removed 6 bases at V and 3 bases at J, with 14 bases between. Germline-derived CDR1 and CDR2 are SQVTM and ANQGSEA. The CDR3 DNA reads TGCAGCGTCAGACGGCCGGCGGAAGAGACCCAGTACTTC. This gives the protein CSVRRPAEETQYF. Looking up the rest from reference TRBV29-1 and TRBJ2-5 gives the full variable domain: SAVISQKPSRDICQRGTSLTIQCQVDSQVTMMFWYRQQPGQSLTLIATANQGSEATYESGFVIDKFPISRPNLTFSTLTVSNMSPEDSSIYLCSVRRPAEETQYFGPGTRLLVL.

This rearrangement joins TRBV20-1 to TRBJ2-1, with TRBD2 matching over 15 bases. This CDR3 region has 16 residues. From germline, CDR1 is DFQATT and CDR2 SNEGSKA (reference sequence). Trimming at V came to 5 bases and at J to 4 bases, leaving 6 bases not matched to a gene. The CDR3 DNA follows: TGCAGTGCTGAGCCGGGACTAGCGGGGGGATACAATGAGCAGTTCTTC. It translates to CSAEPGLAGGYNEQFF.

This clonotype appeared a few times. V is TRBV20-1 and J is TRBJ2-1; 7 bases map to TRBD1. The V and J ends lost 6 bases and 9 bases, in that order; junction bases with no gene match: 14. The CDR3 has 14 residues. The V gene's germline CDR1 is DFQATT and CDR2 SNEGSKA (reference sequence). The CDR3 region has the DNA TGCAGTGCCAAACAGGGGAGCTTTGATAGTGAGCAGTTCTTC. Protein sequence: CSAKQGSFDSEQFF.

This clonotype has a handful of counts. CDR3 DNA: TGTGCCAGCAGTGAGAGGGGAAGGAAATCACCCCTCCACTTT. It codes for CASSERGRKSPLHF. The chain employs TRBV25-1 and TRBJ1-6; D might be TRBD1 (5 bases). Between the trimmed V and J ends, which lost 3 bases and 10 bases, there was a span of 13 bases. Germline CDR1 MGHDK, CDR2 SYGVNS. The CDR3 has 14 residues.

This clonotype was recorded at least ten times. The rearrangement links TRBV29-1 to TRBJ2-3; 10 bases match TRBD2. This CDR3 spans 15 amino acids. J was trimmed by 4 bases and V by 6 bases; bases with no gene match: 10. CDR1 and CDR2 (germline): SQVTM, ANQGSEA. The CDR3 coding sequence is TGCAGCGTCGCCGACTCTAGCGGGGGCCCAGATACGCAGTATTTT. It codes for CSVADSSGGPDTQYF.

In this sample, this clonotype turned up a few times. Written as DNA, the CDR3 is TGTGCCAGCATTATGACCCTAAAGGACACAGATACGCAGTATTTT. This translates into CASIMTLKDTDTQYF. The chain joins TRBV12-3 or TRBV12-4 to TRBJ2-3; no clear D gene. The V gene lost 7 bases and the J gene lost 2 bases, with 16 bases spanning the gap. This CDR3 has 15 residues.

This clonotype was counted at least ten times. This chain connects TRBV6-1 to TRBJ2-1, with 9 bases aligning to TRBD1. Trimming cost V 6 bases and J 4 bases; bases outside gene matches: 7. Looked up from germline, CDR1 is MNHNS and CDR2 is SASEGT. There are 15 residues in the CDR3. The CDR3 spells CASRYPGQGYNEQFF. Here the CDR3 DNA reads TGTGCCAGCAGGTACCCGGGACAGGGTTACAATGAGCAGTTCTTC.

There are a few counts of this clonotype. The rearrangement uses TRBV10-1 and TRBJ2-5, with 12 bases aligning to TRBD1. Germline loops: CDR1 WNHNN, CDR2 SYGVQD (reference sequence). V shed 4 bases, J shed 6 bases, and the junction held 3 bases outside the gene matches. The CDR3 loop spans 14 amino acids. The DNA of the CDR3 is TGCGCCAGCAGTGCCGGGACAGGGGGCAAGACCCAGTACTTC. It is translated as CASSAGTGGKTQYF.

The chain is built from TRBV5-1 and TRBJ2-3; D may match TRBD1 or TRBD2 (5 bases each). In germline, CDR1 is SGHRS, CDR2 YFSETQ. CDR3 size: 15 residues. The V end lost 3 bases, the J end lost 0 bases, and 11 bases lay between the germline ends. The CDR3 DNA reads TGCGCCAGCAGCTGGGGGACCGGGAGCACAGATACGCAGTATTTT. Amino acids: CASSWGTGSTDTQYF.

The chain has TRBV20-1 and TRBJ1-5; tentative D call: TRBD1 (5 bases). This CDR3 spans 12 amino acids. The V end lost 7 bases, the J end lost 6 bases, and 13 bases lay between the germline ends. Germline CDR1 and CDR2: DFQATT and SNEGSKA (reference sequence). The CDR3 region has the DNA TGCAGTGGAGGGGTTTCAGGTCAGCCCCAGCATTTT. Translation: CSGGVSGQPQHF.

The chain joins TRBV28 to TRBJ2-1; 7 bases fit TRBD2. The V gene's germline CDR1 is MDHEN and CDR2 SYDVKM. The junction had 14 bases not matched to a gene; V was cut back by 2 bases and J by 7 bases. This CDR3 spans 17 amino acids. CDR3 region: CASSLHTSVGSINEQFF. The CDR3 region has the DNA TGTGCCAGCAGTTTACACACTAGCGTAGGTTCCATAAATGAGCAGTTCTTC.

This clonotype has a count of ten or more. The chain joins TRBV20-1 to TRBJ1-1, with no clear D. Trimming removed 0 bases from V and 3 bases from J, with 17 bases in between. Looked up from germline, CDR1 is DFQATT and CDR2 is SNEGSKA (reference sequence). The CDR3 contains 16 residues. The CDR3 bases are TGCAGTGCTAGAGATTCGCGGGGTGGCGGCGACACTGAAGCTTTCTTT. Its protein is CSARDSRGGGDTEAFF.

The rearrangement uses TRBV30 and TRBJ1-5; D is unclear. Germline V CDR1 and CDR2: GTSNPN, SVGIG (reference sequence). Trimming shortened V by 0 bases and J by 0 bases, and 6 bases separated the two germline ends. CDR3 length equals 14 residues. The CDR3 nucleotides are TGTGCCTGGAGTGTCGTTAATAGCAATCAGCCCCAGCATTTT. Translation gives CAWSVVNSNQPQHF. The complete variable domain, with remaining parts taken from reference TRBV30 and TRBJ1-5, reads SQTIHQWPATLVQPVGSPLSLECTVEGTSNPNLYWYRQAAGRGLQLLFYSVGIGQISSEVPQNLSASRPQDRQFILSSKKLLLSDSGFYLCAWSVVNSNQPQHFGDGTRLSIL.

The chain joins TRBV7-2 to TRBJ2-3; unclear D gene. V was cut by 5 bases and J by 6 bases, with 12 bases left in between. The germline V gene encodes CDR1 SGHTA and CDR2 FQGNSA. The CDR3 runs 13 residues. Written as DNA, the CDR3 is TGTGCCAGCAGCCTCCCTAGTATGGATACGCAGTATTTT. Amino acid sequence: CASSLPSMDTQYF. Looking up the rest from reference TRBV7-2 and TRBJ2-3 gives the full variable domain: GAGVSQSPSNKVTEKGKDVELRCDPISGHTALYWYRQSLGQGLEFLIYFQGNSAPDKSGLPSDRFSAERTGGSVSTLTIQRTQQEDSAVYLCASSLPSMDTQYFGPGTRLTVL.

J is TRBJ2-7 and V is TRBV20-1, with 9 bases fitting TRBD1. The CDR3 is 15 residues long. J lost 1 base, V lost 3 bases, and 7 bases had no gene match. Germline lookup yields CDR1 DFQATT and CDR2 SNEGSKA (reference sequence). CDR3 in DNA: TGCAGTGCTAGCCTCCGGGACAGGGCATCCTACGAGCAGTACTTC. It is translated as CSASLRDRASYEQYF.

V and J are TRBV20-1 and TRBJ2-1; possible D gene TRBD1, 6 bases. Germline lookup yields CDR1 DFQATT and CDR2 SNEGSKA (reference sequence). Trimming took 5 bases from V and 9 from J, leaving 17 bases between them. The CDR3 sequence is 13 residues long. CDR3 nucleotide sequence: TGCAGTGCTTACCCGGGACCAGGGGCTGAGCAGTTCTTC. Translating it yields CSAYPGPGAEQFF.

This clonotype was detected a few times. CDR3 loop: CSVEGLAGGPLFGTQYF. In DNA form, the CDR3 reads TGCAGCGTTGAAGGGCTAGCGGGAGGGCCTTTATTCGGGACCCAGTACTTC. The gene calls are TRBV29-1 and TRBJ2-5, with 12 positions matching TRBD2. Looked up from germline, CDR1 is SQVTM and CDR2 is ANQGSEA. Losses at the gene ends were 1 base for V and 7 bases for J; bases not matched to a gene: 13. The CDR3 extends over 17 amino acids. Variable domain in full (rest from reference TRBV29-1 and TRBJ2-5): SAVISQKPSRDICQRGTSLTIQCQVDSQVTMMFWYRQQPGQSLTLIATANQGSEATYESGFVIDKFPISRPNLTFSTLTVSNMSPEDSSIYLCSVEGLAGGPLFGTQYFGPGTRLLVL.

The rearrangement uses TRBV6-6 and TRBJ2-7; 14 nucleotides match TRBD2. V was clipped by 8 bases and J by 5 bases; unmatched bases: 11. This CDR3 region has 16 residues. Germline CDR1 is MNHNY and CDR2 is SVGAGI (reference sequence). CDR3 residues: CASGREGTSGRHEQYF. The CDR3 region has the DNA TGTGCCAGCGGACGGGAAGGGACTAGCGGGAGACACGAGCAGTACTTC.

The J gene is TRBJ2-1, the V gene TRBV5-6, with D hard to call. Germline V gene lookup returns CDR1 SGHDT and CDR2 YYEEEE. The CDR3 totals 14 residues. V was shortened by 8 bases and J by 4 bases, with 16 bases between the two germline ends. The CDR3 coding sequence is TGTGCCAGTAGCCAACGTAGTATTTACAATGAGCAGTTCTTC. The encoded protein is CASSQRSIYNEQFF.

This clonotype was detected only a few times. V usage is TRBV2 and J usage is TRBJ2-5; 8 bases are shared with TRBD1. Germline V gene lookup returns CDR1 SNHLY and CDR2 FYNNEI. The V and J ends lost 3 bases and 4 bases, in that order; junction bases with no gene match: 1. CDR3 length equals 13 residues. The CDR3 DNA reads as TGTGCCAGCAGTGACGGGACAGGAGAGACCCAGTACTTC. Translated: CASSDGTGETQYF. Drawing the rest from reference TRBV2 and TRBJ2-5, the complete variable domain is EPEVTQTPSHQVTQMGQEVILRCVPISNHLYFYWYRQILGQKVEFLVSFYNNEISEKSEIFDDQFSVERPDGSNFTLKIRSTKLEDSAMYFCASSDGTGETQYFGPGTRLLVL.